The sequence of this T cell receptor (beta chain) was determined in a study of Graves' ophthalmopathy and Graves' hyperthyroidism (dated by TCRdb to between 2018 and 2020). Context from the whole study: Peripheral blood was collected at initial diagnosis, before any treatment. To tell Graves' ophthalmopathy apart from Graves' hyperthyroidism, and to predict which patients would progress to ophthalmopathy, the study relied on TCR beta repertoire signatures. In total, some 130 blood samples were TCR-sequenced: 43 ophthalmopathy, about 75 hyperthyroidism and some 17 hyperthyroidism-to-ophthalmopathy patients. A discovery set of 100 patients (around 40 ophthalmopathy, some 58 stable hyperthyroidism) was enrolled to explore V-J signatures distinguishing ophthalmopathy from hyperthyroidism. The independent validation cohort included around 19 hyperthyroidism patients plus 17 patients who later progressed from hyperthyroidism to ophthalmopathy. T-cell repertoires of thyroid tissue and blood were compared in a handful of hyperthyroidism patients. After sampling, hyperthyroidism patients received methimazole starting at 30 mg daily, and ophthalmopathy patients received high-dose intravenous methylprednisolone. The approximately 97 discovery patients were randomly divided into training and test sets at a 7:3 ratio. Points the paper makes about the study in general: The 13-signature model separated ophthalmopathy from stable hyperthyroidism with approximately 85% sensitivity and just under 84% specificity in cross-validation, and 80%/75% in the test set. No statistical method was used to set the sample size in advance, and the investigators knew which group each participant was assigned to. In validation, the model predicted ophthalmopathy progression with 55% to 71% sensitivity and about 77% specificity; some 13 predicted patients were CT-confirmed with GO in a median of approximately 6.2 months. Among expanded thyroid clonotypes with frequency above 0.001, most also showed up in blood, which suggests that blood repertoires may reflect the thyroid immune response.

The germline V gene sets CDR1 to MNHEY and CDR2 to SVGEGT. The CDR3 measures 16 amino acids from cysteine to phenylalanine. The CDR3 DNA has 48 bases and is translated from base 1. Trimming accounts for 5 bases at V and 1 base at J, while the number of junction bases matched to no gene is 10. Ophthalmopathy patients had moderately to severely active disease, Clinical Activity Score of at least 3, NOSPECS grade of at least 4, and disease duration under 3 months. Patients with other autoimmune diseases, uncontrolled infections, pregnancy or lactation were excluded. Clinical symptoms, serum thyroxine, TRAb, thyroid ultrasound and orbital computed tomography formed the basis of the diagnosis. Using Ficoll-Paque density gradient centrifugation, PBMCs were isolated from about 10 ml of fresh peripheral blood. Total RNA was extracted with Trizol reagent and quality-checked on an Agilent 2100 Bioanalyzer.

For repertoire sequencing, the TCR beta CDR3 regions were amplified from RNA transcripts. A first-round RT-PCR used HTBI primers with the Qiagen OneStep RT-PCR kit, followed by a second-round multiplex PCR, size selection and purification. Libraries were sequenced on an Illumina HiSeq2000 using paired-end 100 bp reads. Regarding the original processing steps: Reads were processed with SOAPnuke, discarding reads with adapters, uncalled bases, mean Phred below 15, or no exact constant-primer or identifier match. COPE v1.2.5 was used to merge the high-quality paired reads. Unique nucleotide sequences were defined as clonotypes and aligned to IMGT TRB V, D and J references using MiTCR v1.1. The analysis was limited to V-J combinations with a frequency above 0.0001, which together covered roughly 99% of repertoires. A TCR clonal expansion and chaos score per V-J combination was defined as the ratio of F50 clonal expansion to chaos observed in the TCRdist matrix. Welch's t-statistics and random forest were used to narrow the features down to about a dozen V-J combinations, which were then fed into a naive Bayes classifier. The Morisita-Horn index was used to measure how similar the thyroid and blood repertoires were. TCRdb's own reprocessing of the public reads used fastp at Q25 and MiXCR and kept productive beta chains. Here each entry gathers all rows of one CDR3 protein and keeps the most common genes and DNA. These V and J calls rely on TCRdb rather than the paper's analysis. This sample holds 150,000 to 200,000 distinct CDR3 sequences; 30% to 45% were observed only once. The top ten constitute roughly 5.8% of the sample.

This clonotype showed up many times. Its antigen is not yet known. Base quality data are lacking; no much larger clone is found one base away. The receptor was isolated from a woman in her forties with Graves' ophthalmopathy. Donor details come from another sample of the same person, matched by shared clones. The sequenced sample consisted of peripheral blood. The receptor chain draws on TRBV6-2 or TRBV6-3 and TRBJ1-1, with 7 junctional bases fitting TRBD1. The CDR3 protein is CASSLRQGLRNTEAFF. The base sequence is TGTGCCAGCAGTCTTAGACAGGGTTTGAGGAACACTGAAGCTTTCTTT.